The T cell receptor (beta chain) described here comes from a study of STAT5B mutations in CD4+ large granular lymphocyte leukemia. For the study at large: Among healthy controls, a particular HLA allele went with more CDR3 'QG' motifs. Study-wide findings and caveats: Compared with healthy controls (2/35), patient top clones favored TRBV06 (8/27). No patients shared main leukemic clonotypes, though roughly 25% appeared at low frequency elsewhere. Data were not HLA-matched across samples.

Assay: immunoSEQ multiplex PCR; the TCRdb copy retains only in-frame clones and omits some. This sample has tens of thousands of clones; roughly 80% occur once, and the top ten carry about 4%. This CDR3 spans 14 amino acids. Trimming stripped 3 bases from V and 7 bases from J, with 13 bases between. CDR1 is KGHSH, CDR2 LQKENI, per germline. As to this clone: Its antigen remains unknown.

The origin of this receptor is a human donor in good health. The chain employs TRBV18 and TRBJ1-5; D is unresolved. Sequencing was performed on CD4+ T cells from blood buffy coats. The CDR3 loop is CASSPHPGGQPQHF. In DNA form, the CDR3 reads TGTGCCAGCTCACCCCATCCGGGAGGCCAGCCCCAGCATTTT.